This TCR beta chain was recorded in a study of blood T cell repertoires in COVID-19. Germline values: CDR1 MDHEN, CDR2 SYDVKM. With V trimmed by 8 bases and J by 10 bases, 11 bases remained unmatched. There are 15 residues in the CDR3. Authors' methods: Quantification of nucleated cells was approximated via reference gene primer amplification. Using immunoSEQ multiplex PCR, the repertoire was profiled, and TCRdb retains in-frame clones only, with some absent. V and J calls plus clone size are reproduced from that table; the DNA served to infer D and trimming. Of about 160,000 clones in the sample, under 85% were seen once.

The source material was peripheral blood. The clonotype comes from a man between 65 and 85 years old with acute or convalescent COVID-19. The V gene is TRBV28, the J gene TRBJ2-1, with 13 bases fitting TRBD2. CDR3 nucleotide sequence: TGTGCCAGCTTGTTCCCGGGACTAGCGGGAAACGAGCAGTTCTTC. Translating it yields CASLFPGLAGNEQFF.